The entry below gives a single TCR beta chain sequence along with its context. In the authors' methods: Amplification of reference gene primers was used by the study to estimate nucleated cell counts. TCRdb's copy holds only in-frame clones and misses some; the assay was immunoSEQ multiplex PCR. That table furnishes V, J and clone size, whereas the DNA furnished D and trimming. The sample carries roughly 350,000 clones, 75% to 90% recorded once. The V and J ends lost 7 bases and 6 bases respectively, with 9 bases between them. The CDR3 length is 12 residues. The germline V gene encodes CDR1 SNHLY and CDR2 FYNNEI. This entry belongs to a study of blood T cell repertoires in COVID-19. Study at large: Samples came from the United States, Italy and Spain, spanning acute and convalescent COVID-19. The analysed material was cDNA or gDNA that came from T cells, B-cell-depleted T cells, or PBMCs.

This receptor was identified in a young woman with acute or convalescent COVID-19. This chain joins TRBV2 and TRBJ2-2; D unclear. The sequenced sample was peripheral blood. The CDR3 DNA sequence: TGTGCCAGCATCATAAGCGCCGGGGAGCTGTTTTTT. It encodes CASIISAGELFF.